This section outlines one T cell receptor (beta chain) sequence together with its context. The data stem from a study of OX40 agonist ivuxolimab in advanced cancers. Study at large: Patients received ivuxolimab, an intravenous treatment, every 2 weeks at 0.01 to 10 mg/kg. A male proportion of about 84% was recorded, with mean age around 60 years and range about 20 to 79.

Data came from immunoSEQ multiplex PCR; TCRdb stores just in-frame clones and leaves some out. Of approximately 74,000 clones in the sample, over 75% were seen once. The receptor's source is an adult with an advanced solid tumor such as melanoma, head and neck, liver or kidney cancer. The sequencing used CD4+ or CD8+ T cells sorted from blood, collected in a trial of the OX40 agonist ivuxolimab.

CDR3 bases: TGTGCCAGCAGTCACCGGGACCCCACCCACTTT. It codes for CASSHRDPTHF. The V gene is TRBV28, the J gene TRBJ1-6, with D tentatively TRBD1 (5 bases). The germline V and J ends were trimmed by 5 bases and 18 bases, with 14 bases remaining between them. The CDR3 spans 11 residues. Per germline, CDR1 MDHEN and CDR2 SYDVKM.